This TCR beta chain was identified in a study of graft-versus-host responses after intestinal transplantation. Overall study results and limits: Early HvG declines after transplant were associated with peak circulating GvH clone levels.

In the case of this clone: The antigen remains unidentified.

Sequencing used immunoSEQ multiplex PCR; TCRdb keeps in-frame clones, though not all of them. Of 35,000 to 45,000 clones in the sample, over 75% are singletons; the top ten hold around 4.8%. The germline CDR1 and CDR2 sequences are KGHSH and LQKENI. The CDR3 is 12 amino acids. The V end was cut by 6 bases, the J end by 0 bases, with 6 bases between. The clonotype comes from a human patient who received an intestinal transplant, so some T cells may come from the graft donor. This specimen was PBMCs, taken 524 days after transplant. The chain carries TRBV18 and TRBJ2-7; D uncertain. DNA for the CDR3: TGTGCCAGCTCCCTCTACTCCTACGAGCAGTACTTC. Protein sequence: CASSLYSYEQYF.